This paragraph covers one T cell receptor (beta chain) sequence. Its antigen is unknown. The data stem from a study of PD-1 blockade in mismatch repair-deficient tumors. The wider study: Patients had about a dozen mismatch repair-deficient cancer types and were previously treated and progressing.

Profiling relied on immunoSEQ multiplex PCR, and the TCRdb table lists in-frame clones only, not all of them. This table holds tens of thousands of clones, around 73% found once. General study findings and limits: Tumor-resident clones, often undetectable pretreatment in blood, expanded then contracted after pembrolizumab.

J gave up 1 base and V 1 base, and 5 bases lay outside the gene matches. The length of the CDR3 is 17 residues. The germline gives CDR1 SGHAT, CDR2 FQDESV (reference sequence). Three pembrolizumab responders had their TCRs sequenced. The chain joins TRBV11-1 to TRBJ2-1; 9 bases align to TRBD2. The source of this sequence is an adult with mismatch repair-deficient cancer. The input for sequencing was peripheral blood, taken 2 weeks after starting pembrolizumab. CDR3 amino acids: CASSLGMAGGSYNEQFF. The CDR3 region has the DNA TGTGCCAGCAGCTTAGGAATGGCGGGAGGGTCCTACAATGAGCAGTTCTTC.